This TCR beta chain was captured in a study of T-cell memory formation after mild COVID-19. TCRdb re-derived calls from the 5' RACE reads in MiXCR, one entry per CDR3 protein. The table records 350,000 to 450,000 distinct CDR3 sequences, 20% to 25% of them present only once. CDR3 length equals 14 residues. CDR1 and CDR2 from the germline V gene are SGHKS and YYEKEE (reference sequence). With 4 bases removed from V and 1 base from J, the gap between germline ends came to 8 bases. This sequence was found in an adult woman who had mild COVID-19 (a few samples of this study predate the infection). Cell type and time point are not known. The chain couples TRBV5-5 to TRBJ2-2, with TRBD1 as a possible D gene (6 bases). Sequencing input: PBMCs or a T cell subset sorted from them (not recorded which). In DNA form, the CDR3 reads TGTGCCAGCAGCAAGGGACAGAACACCGGGGAGCTGTTTTTT. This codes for CASSKGQNTGELFF.